The source of this T cell receptor (beta chain) is a study of T-cell reconstitution after alpha-beta-depleted transplantation in children. Molecular barcoding with unique molecular identifiers was used for the TCRbeta library. Via MiXCR, TCRdb re-called the PCR reads, giving one row per CDR3 protein. The profile shows around 250,000 distinct CDR3 sequences, almost 10% of them singletons. V was pared by 1 base and J by 3 bases, with 13 bases between. CDR1 MGHRA and CDR2 YSYEKL come from the germline V gene. The CDR3 has 15 residues. The chain employs TRBV4-1 and TRBJ2-7; D perhaps matches TRBD2 (6 bases). The source was PBMCs from the stem cell graft donor, collected from the stem cell graft. This sequence originates from a human donor who donated a stem cell graft to a child with SCID. Here the CDR3 reads CASSQGQGLDYEQYF. Written as DNA, the CDR3 is TGCGCCAGCAGCCAAGGGCAGGGACTCGACTACGAGCAGTACTTC.